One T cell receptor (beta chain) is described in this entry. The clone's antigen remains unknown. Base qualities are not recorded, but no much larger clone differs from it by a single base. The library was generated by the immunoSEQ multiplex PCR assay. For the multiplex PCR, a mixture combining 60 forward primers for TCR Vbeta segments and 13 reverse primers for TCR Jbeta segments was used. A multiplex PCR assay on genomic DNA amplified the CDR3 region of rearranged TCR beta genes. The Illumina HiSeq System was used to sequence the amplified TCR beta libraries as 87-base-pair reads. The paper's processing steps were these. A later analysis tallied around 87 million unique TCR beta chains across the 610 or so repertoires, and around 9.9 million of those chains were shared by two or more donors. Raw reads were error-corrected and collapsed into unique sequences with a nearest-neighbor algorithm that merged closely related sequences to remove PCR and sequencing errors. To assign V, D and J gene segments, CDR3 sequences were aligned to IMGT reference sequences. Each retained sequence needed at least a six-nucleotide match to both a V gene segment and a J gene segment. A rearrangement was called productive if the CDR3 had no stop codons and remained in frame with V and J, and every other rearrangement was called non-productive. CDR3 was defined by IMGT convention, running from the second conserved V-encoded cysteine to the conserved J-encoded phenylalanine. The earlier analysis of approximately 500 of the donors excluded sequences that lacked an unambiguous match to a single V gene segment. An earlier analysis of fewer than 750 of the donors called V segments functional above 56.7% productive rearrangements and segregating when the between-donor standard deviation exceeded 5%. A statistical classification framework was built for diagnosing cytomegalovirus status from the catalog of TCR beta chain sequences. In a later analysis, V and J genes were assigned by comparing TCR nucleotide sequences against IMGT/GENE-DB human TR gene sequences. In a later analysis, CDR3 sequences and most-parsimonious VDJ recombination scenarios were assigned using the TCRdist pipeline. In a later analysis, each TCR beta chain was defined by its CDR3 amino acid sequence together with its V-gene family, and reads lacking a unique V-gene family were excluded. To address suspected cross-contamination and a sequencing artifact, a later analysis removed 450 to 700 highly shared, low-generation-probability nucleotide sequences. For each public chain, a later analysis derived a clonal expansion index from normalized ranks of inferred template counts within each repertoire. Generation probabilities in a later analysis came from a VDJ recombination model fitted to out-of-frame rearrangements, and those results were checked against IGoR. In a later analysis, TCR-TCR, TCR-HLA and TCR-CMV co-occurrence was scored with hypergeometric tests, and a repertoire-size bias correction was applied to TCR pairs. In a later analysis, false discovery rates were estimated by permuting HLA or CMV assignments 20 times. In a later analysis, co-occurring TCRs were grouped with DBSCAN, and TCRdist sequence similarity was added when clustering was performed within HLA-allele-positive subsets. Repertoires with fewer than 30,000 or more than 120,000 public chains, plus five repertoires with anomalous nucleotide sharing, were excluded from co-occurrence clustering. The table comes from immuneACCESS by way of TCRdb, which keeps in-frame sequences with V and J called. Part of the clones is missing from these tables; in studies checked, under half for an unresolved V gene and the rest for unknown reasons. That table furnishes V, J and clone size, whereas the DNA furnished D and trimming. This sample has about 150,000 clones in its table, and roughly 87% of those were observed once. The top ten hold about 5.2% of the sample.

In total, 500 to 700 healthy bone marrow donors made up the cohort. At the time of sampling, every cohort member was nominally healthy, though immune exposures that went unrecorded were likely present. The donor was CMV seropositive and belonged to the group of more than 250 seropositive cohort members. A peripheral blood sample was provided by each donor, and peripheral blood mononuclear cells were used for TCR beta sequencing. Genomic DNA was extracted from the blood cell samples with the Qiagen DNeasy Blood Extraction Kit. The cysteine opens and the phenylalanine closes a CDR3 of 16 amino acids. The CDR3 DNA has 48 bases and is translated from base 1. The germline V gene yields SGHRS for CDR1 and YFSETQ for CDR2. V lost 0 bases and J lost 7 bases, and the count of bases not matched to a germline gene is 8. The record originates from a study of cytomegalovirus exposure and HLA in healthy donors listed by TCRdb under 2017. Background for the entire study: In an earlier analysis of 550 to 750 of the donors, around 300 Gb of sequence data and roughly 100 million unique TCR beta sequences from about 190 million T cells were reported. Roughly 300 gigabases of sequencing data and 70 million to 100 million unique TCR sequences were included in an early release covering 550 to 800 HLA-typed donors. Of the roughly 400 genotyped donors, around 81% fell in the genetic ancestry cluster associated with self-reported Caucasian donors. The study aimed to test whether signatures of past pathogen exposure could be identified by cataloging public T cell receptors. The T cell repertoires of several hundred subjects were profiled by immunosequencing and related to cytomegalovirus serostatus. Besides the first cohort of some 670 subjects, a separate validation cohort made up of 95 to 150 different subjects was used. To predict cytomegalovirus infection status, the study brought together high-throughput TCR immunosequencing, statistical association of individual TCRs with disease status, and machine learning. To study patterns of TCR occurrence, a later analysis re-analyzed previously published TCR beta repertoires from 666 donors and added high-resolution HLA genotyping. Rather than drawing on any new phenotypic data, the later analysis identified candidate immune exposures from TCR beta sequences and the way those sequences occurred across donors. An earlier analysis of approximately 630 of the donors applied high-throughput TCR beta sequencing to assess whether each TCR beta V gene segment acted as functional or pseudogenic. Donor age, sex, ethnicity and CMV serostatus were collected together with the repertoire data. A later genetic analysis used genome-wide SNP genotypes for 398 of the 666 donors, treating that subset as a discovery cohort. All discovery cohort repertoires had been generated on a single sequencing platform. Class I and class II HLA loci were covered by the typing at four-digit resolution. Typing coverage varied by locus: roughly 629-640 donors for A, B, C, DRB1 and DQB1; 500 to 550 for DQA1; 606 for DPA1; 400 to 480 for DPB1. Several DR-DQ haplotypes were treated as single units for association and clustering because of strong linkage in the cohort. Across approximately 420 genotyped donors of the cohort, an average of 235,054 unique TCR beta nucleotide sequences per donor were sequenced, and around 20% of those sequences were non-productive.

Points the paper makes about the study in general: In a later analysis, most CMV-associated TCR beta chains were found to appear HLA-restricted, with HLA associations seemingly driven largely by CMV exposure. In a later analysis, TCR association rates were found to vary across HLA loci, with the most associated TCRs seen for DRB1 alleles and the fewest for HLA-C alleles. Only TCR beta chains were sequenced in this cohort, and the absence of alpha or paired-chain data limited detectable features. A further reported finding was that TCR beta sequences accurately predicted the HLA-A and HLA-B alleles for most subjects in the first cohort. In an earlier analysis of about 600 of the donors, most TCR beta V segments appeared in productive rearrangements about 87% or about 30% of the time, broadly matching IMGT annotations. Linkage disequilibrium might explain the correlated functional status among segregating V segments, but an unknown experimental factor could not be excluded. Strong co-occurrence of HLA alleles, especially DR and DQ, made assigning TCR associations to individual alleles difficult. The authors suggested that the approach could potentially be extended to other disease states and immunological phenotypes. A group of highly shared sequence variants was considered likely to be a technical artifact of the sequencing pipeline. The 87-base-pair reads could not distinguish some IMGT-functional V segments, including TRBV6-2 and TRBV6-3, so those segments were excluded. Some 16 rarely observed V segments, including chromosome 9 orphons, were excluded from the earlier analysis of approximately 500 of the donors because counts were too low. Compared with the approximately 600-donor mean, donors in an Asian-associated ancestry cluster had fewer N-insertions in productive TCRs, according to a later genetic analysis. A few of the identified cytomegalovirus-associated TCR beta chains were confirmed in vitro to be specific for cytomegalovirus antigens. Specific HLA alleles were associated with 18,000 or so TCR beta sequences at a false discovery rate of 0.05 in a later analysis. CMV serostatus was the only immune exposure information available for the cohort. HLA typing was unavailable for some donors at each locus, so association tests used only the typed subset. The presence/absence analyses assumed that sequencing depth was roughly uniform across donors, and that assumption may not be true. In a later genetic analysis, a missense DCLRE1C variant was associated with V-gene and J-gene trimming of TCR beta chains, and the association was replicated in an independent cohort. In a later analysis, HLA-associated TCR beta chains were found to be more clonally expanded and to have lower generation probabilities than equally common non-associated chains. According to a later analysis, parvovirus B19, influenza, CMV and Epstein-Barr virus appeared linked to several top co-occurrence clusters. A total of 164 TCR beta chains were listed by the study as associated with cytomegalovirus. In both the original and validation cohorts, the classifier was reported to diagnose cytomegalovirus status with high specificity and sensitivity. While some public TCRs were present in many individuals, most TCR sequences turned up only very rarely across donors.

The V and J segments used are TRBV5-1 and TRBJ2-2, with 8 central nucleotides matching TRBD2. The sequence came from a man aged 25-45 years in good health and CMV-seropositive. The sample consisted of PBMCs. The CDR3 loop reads CASSLVVSGEYGELFF. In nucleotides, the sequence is TGCGCCAGCAGCTTGGTTGTTAGCGGGGAGTACGGGGAGCTGTTTTTT.